A single sample gave rise to the 25 T cell receptor beta chains below, sequenced in a study of CD8+ T cells in alopecia areata (dated 2018 in TCRdb). Library preparation was by the immunoSEQ multiplex PCR assay. For TCR sequencing, RNA was extracted from every sample and reverse transcribed into cDNA to serve as template. The table comes from immuneACCESS by way of TCRdb, which keeps in-frame sequences with V and J called. Part of the clones is missing from these tables; in studies checked, under half for an unresolved V gene and the rest for unknown reasons. This sample has around 150,000 clones in its table, and 62% of those were observed once. In total, the top ten clones hold 35% to 45% of the sample. Sequenced sample: CD8+ T cells sorted from blood. These receptors were obtained from a human donor in good health.

This clone was found many times. The chain has TRBV6-5 and TRBJ2-1; 11 nucleotides align to TRBD2. Germline loops: CDR1 MNHEY, CDR2 SVGAGI. This CDR3 has 15 amino acids. V shed 5 bases, J shed 0 bases, and the junction held 0 bases outside the gene matches. DNA for the CDR3: TGTGCCAGCAGTGGGACTAGCGGCTCCTACAATGAGCAGTTCTTC. This translates into CASSGTSGSYNEQFF.

The chain combines TRBV29-1 with TRBJ2-1, with TRBD2 matching 9 bases. CDR3 length: 15 amino acids. Unmatched junction bases numbered 8, after V lost 0 bases and J lost 8 bases. Germline V gene data show CDR1 as SQVTM and CDR2 as ANQGSEA. The CDR3 protein is CSVEDPAGGLYEQFF. CDR3 sequence (DNA): TGCAGCGTTGAAGATCCAGCGGGAGGTTTGTATGAGCAGTTCTTC.

The chain carries TRBV29-1 and TRBJ2-3; no clear D. The length of the CDR3 is 15 residues. Germline V CDR1 and CDR2: SQVTM, ANQGSEA. V was clipped by 4 bases and J by 2 bases, with 16 bases between them. Written as DNA, the CDR3 is TGCAGCGTTGGGGCGGCGAGATACCCCACAGATACGCAGTATTTT. It specifies CSVGAARYPTDTQYF.

V gene TRBV29-1 combines with J gene TRBJ1-2; a weak D match, TRBD1 (5 bases). V was trimmed by 0 bases and J by 8 bases, leaving 7 bases between them. CDR3 length equals 11 residues. CDR1 is SQVTM, CDR2 ANQGSEA, per germline. CDR3 residues: CSVEDQGGYTF. CDR3 DNA sequence: TGCAGCGTTGAAGATCAGGGCGGCTACACCTTC.

The chain recombines TRBV10-3 with TRBJ2-5; 9 bases match TRBD1. The junction had 10 bases not matched to a gene; V was cut back by 2 bases and J by 3 bases. Germline V CDR1 and CDR2: ENHRY, SYGVKD. This CDR3 has 17 amino acids. CDR3 in DNA: TGTGCCATCAGTGAGAATACAGGGGGCGCTTGGGAAGAGACCCAGTACTTC. Protein sequence: CAISENTGGAWEETQYF.

This clone appeared a few times. This sequence joins TRBV21-1 and TRBJ2-5; the D segment call TRBD1 is taken from the table without a DNA check. TRBV21-1 is tagged as a pseudogene. This CDR3 contains 12 residues. The CDR3 nucleotides read TGTGCCAGCAGCACCAGTACAGAGACCCAGTACTTC. Translation gives CASSTSTETQYF.

The CDR3: CASSDQETQYF. The CDR3 nucleotides read TGTGCCAGCAGCGATCAAGAGACCCAGTACTTC. The V gene is TRBV5-4, the J gene TRBJ2-5; no clear D gene. The CDR3 extends over 11 amino acids. V was cut by 4 bases and J by 2 bases, with 3 bases left in between. CDR1 SGHNT and CDR2 YYREEE come from the germline V gene (reference sequence).

The chain has TRBV29-1 and TRBJ1-2, with D uncertain. The V and J ends lost 1 base and 9 bases respectively, with 15 bases between them. The CDR3 loop spans 13 amino acids. Germline V gene lookup returns CDR1 SQVTM and CDR2 ANQGSEA. For the CDR3, the DNA is TGCAGCGTTGAAGGTCCGGGCCCTCGCAGCTACACCTTC. Its translation: CSVEGPGPRSYTF. Looking up the rest from reference TRBV29-1 and TRBJ1-2 gives the full variable domain: SAVISQKPSRDICQRGTSLTIQCQVDSQVTMMFWYRQQPGQSLTLIATANQGSEATYESGFVIDKFPISRPNLTFSTLTVSNMSPEDSSIYLCSVEGPGPRSYTFGSGTRLTVV.

The chain links TRBV4-1 to TRBJ1-4; the D is unclear. The CDR3 spans 14 residues. Trimming pared 8 bases from V and 5 bases from J, leaving 15 bases between. Germline V gene sequence: CDR1 MGHRA, CDR2 YSYEKL. This CDR3 is CASRPERPNEKLFF. CDR3 in DNA: TGCGCCAGCCGACCTGAGCGGCCCAATGAAAAACTGTTTTTT.

J is TRBJ2-3 and V is TRBV6-5, with D perhaps assigned TRBD1 or TRBD2 (5 bases each). Germline CDR1 and CDR2: MNHEY and SVGAGI. Trimming shortened V by 10 bases and J by 2 bases, and 16 bases separated the two germline ends. CDR3 length: 14 residues. The CDR3 reads CATKQERYTDTQYF. For the CDR3, the DNA is TGTGCCACCAAACAGGAGCGGTACACAGATACGCAGTATTTT.

A few counts support this clone. This chain connects TRBV4-1 to TRBJ1-2; D might be TRBD1 (5 bases). The CDR3 has 14 amino acids. Germline V gives CDR1 MGHRA, CDR2 YSYEKL. Deletions cut 4 bases from V and 4 bases from J, with 13 bases between. DNA of the CDR3: TGCGCCAGCAGCCGAACGACAGTTCCCTATGGCTACACCTTC. Residues: CASSRTTVPYGYTF.

This clone appeared once. This chain uses TRBV25-1 with TRBJ2-7; D is perhaps TRBD1 (6 bases). Germline V CDR1 and CDR2: MGHDK, SYGVNS. The CDR3 is made up of 11 amino acids. V was shortened by 11 bases and J by 2 bases, with 10 bases between the two germline ends. This chain's CDR3 is CAAGTTYEQYF. In nucleotides, the CDR3 is TGTGCCGCCGGGACAACCTACGAGCAGTACTTC.

There are many counts of this clone. The chain has TRBV11-1 and TRBJ2-3; D unresolved. Trimming stripped 5 bases from V and 2 bases from J, with 11 bases between. Germline lookup yields CDR1 SGHAT and CDR2 FQDESV (reference sequence). The CDR3 extends over 14 amino acids. CDR3 amino acids: CASSHSRYTDTQYF. The CDR3 DNA follows: TGTGCCAGCAGCCATTCTAGATACACAGATACGCAGTATTTT.

V usage is TRBV10-2 and J usage is TRBJ2-7; D unclear. Germline V gives CDR1 WSHSY, CDR2 SAAADI. V lost 0 bases and J lost 7, with 13 bases in between. The CDR3 is 14 residues long. In DNA form, the CDR3 reads TGCGCCAGCAGTGAGTCGACTCTCCTGGGGGAGCAGTACTTC. This codes for CASSESTLLGEQYF.

This clone came up once. The V and J genes are TRBV9 and TRBJ2-2; the D gene is possibly TRBD1 (5 bases). The CDR3 extends over 17 amino acids. Germline V gene sequence: CDR1 SGDLS, CDR2 YYNGEE. V lost 2 bases and J lost 3, with 17 bases in between. DNA of the CDR3: TGTGCCAGCAGCGTCCTTTCAGGGCTTATGTACACCGGGGAGCTGTTTTTT. Its protein product is CASSVLSGLMYTGELFF.

A single count supports this clone. This chain uses TRBV15 with TRBJ2-3; 9 nucleotides agree with TRBD2. Germline V lookup: CDR1 LNHNV, CDR2 YYDKDF (reference sequence). The CDR3 sequence is 17 residues long. Germline trimming cut 3 bases from V and 2 bases from J; bases unmatched to any gene: 9. In nucleotides, the CDR3 is TGTGCCACCAGCAGGGTATTGGGACTAGCCTACACAGATACGCAGTATTTT. Protein sequence: CATSRVLGLAYTDTQYF.

The chain joins TRBV4-1 to TRBJ1-1; 9 positions match TRBD1. The V segment lost 1 base and the J segment 7 bases; nucleotides outside the gene matches: 7. CDR1 and CDR2 from the germline V gene are MGHRA and YSYEKL. The CDR3 covers 15 residues. DNA for the CDR3: TGCGCCAGCAGCCAAGTGTCACAGGGGGCTGATGAAGCTTTCTTT. Protein: CASSQVSQGADEAFF.

This clone was detected a few times. The chain combines TRBV28 with TRBJ2-7, with 7 nucleotides matching TRBD1. V dropped 6 bases and J dropped 6; count of bases not matched to a gene: 5. This CDR3 spans 12 amino acids. Per the germline V gene, CDR1 is MDHEN and CDR2 is SYDVKM. As DNA, the CDR3 is TGTGCCAGCAGCCTCAGGGGGAGCGAGCAGTACTTC. It specifies CASSLRGSEQYF.

The chain joins TRBV7-9 to TRBJ2-7; D possibly matches TRBD1 or TRBD2 (5 bases each). The ends were cut back, 0 bases at V and 5 bases at J, with 14 bases in the middle. In germline, CDR1 is SEHNR, CDR2 FQNEAQ (reference sequence). CDR3 length equals 15 residues. This CDR3 is CASSLALGVTHEQYF. In nucleotides, the CDR3 is TGTGCCAGCAGCTTAGCGCTGGGGGTTACCCACGAGCAGTACTTC.

This sequence joins TRBV18 and TRBJ1-2, with 11 bases matching TRBD1. Germline V gene lookup returns CDR1 KGHSH and CDR2 LQKENI. There are 17 residues in the CDR3. The V segment lost 3 bases and the J segment 4 bases; nucleotides outside the gene matches: 10. The CDR3 nucleotides read TGTGCCAGCTCACCTCCGGGACAGGGGGACCCCGGCTATGGCTACACCTTC. This sequence encodes CASSPPGQGDPGYGYTF.

The chain uses TRBV23-1 and TRBJ2-7; TRBD2 matches 8 bases. TRBV23-1 has ORF status, its function being uncertain. V shed 2 bases and J 6 bases; nucleotides not matched to a gene: 15. The CDR3 is 17 residues long. Here the CDR3 DNA reads TGCGCCAGCAGTCAACCACCCTCGGAGCGGGAGTTATGCGAGCAGTACTTC. It translates to CASSQPPSERELCEQYF.

This clone was detected once. The CDR3: CASSVGDSLYGYTF. CDR3 DNA sequence: TGTGCCAGCAGCGTAGGGGACAGCTTGTATGGCTACACCTTC. This chain connects TRBV9 to TRBJ1-2, with 7 bases aligning to TRBD1. The CDR3 is made up of 14 amino acids. Germline V gives CDR1 SGDLS, CDR2 YYNGEE. The V and J ends lost 0 bases and 5 bases, in that order; junction bases with no gene match: 4.

The CDR3 DNA reads TGCAGCGTGAACACTGAAGCTTTCTTT. Protein: CSVNTEAFF. The chain has TRBV29-1 and TRBJ1-1, with unresolved D. The CDR3 consists of 9 residues. Germline V lookup: CDR1 SQVTM, CDR2 ANQGSEA. The V end lost 6 bases, the J end lost 1 base, and 0 bases lay between the germline ends.

The rearrangement links TRBV27 to TRBJ2-1; D ambiguous. The V and J ends lost 3 bases and 10 bases respectively, with 7 bases between them. Germline lookup yields CDR1 MNHEY and CDR2 SMNVEV (reference sequence). The CDR3 has 11 residues. This chain's CDR3 is CASSLLGEQFF. CDR3 nucleotide sequence: TGTGCCAGCAGTTTGTTGGGCGAGCAGTTCTTC.

This sequence joins TRBV25-1 and TRBJ2-7; D might be TRBD2 (6 bases). The germline V and J ends were trimmed by 4 bases and 4 bases, with 17 bases remaining between them. From germline, CDR1 is MGHDK and CDR2 SYGVNS. This CDR3 has 15 residues. The CDR3, as DNA: TGTGCCAGCAGTGCGGGACTCACGGCCCTATACGAGCAGTACTTC. Protein product: CASSAGLTALYEQYF.